A selection of T cell receptor beta chains follows, all from one sample in a study of T-cell reconstitution after alpha-beta-depleted transplantation in children. TCRdb analysed the PCR reads with MiXCR anew, one entry per CDR3 protein. The sample yields 220,000 or so distinct CDR3 sequences, just under 8.5% seen once. The source was PBMCs, mostly from graft donor cells, collected 180 days after TCRalphabeta/CD19-depleted stem cell transplant. The receptors stem from a male patient between 10 and 17 years old who had a stem cell transplant for acute lymphoblastic leukemia, so the T cells may come from the graft donor. The CDR3 runs from the conserved cysteine through the conserved F or W. Fields, in order: CDR3 protein, CDR3 DNA, V gene, J gene, D gene, clone size. A D gene is named only where the DNA matches it firmly. For some rows the clone size is stated as once, few or many, or as a class when expanded; others skip it.

CASGRTVWNLDTQYF,TGTGCCAGCGGTCGGACAGTATGGAATCTAGATACGCAGTATTTT,TRBV9,TRBJ2-3,-,many
CASSLRGHRAPDAFF,TGTGCCAGCAGTTTAAGGGGGCACAGGGCCCCCGATGCTTTCTTT,TRBV12-3/TRBV12-4,TRBJ1-1,TRBD1,-
CAITLAGNTGELFF,TGTGCCATCACCCTAGCGGGGAACACCGGGGAGCTGTTTTTT,TRBV10-3,TRBJ2-2,TRBD2,many
CAIGLGTDTQYF,TGTGCCATCGGCTTAGGCACAGATACGCAGTATTTT,TRBV10-3,TRBJ2-3,-,many
CASSFSDSYQPQHF,TGTGCCAGCAGCTTTTCGGACAGCTATCAGCCCCAGCATTTT,TRBV5-5,TRBJ1-5,-,many
CASSLDRVYGYTF,TGTGCCAGCAGTTTGGACAGAGTCTATGGCTACACCTTC,TRBV6-5,TRBJ1-2,-,few
CASSYWEGKNTEAFF,TGTGCCAGCAGTTACTGGGAGGGCAAGAACACTGAAGCTTTCTTT,TRBV6-5,TRBJ1-1,-,many
CAGSGTGGTDTQYF,TGTGCCGGATCCGGGACAGGGGGCACAGATACGCAGTATTTT,TRBV2,TRBJ2-3,TRBD1,many
CASSLARTIIIDTQYF,TGTGCCAGCAGTTTAGCCCGGACTATTATCATAGATACGCAGTATTTT,TRBV12-3/TRBV12-4,TRBJ2-3,-,many
CASSPLLGGTDTQYF,TGTGCCAGCAGCCCCCTGCTTGGGGGCACAGATACGCAGTATTTT,TRBV14,TRBJ2-3,-,many
CASSLRPLGVTGELFF,TGTGCCAGCAGCTTAAGGCCCTTGGGGGTCACCGGGGAGCTGTTTTTT,TRBV7-2,TRBJ2-2,-,many
CASSLKGQGADGGGYTF,TGTGCCAGCAGTTTAAAGGGACAGGGGGCGGACGGGGGTGGCTACACCTTC,TRBV12-3/TRBV12-4,TRBJ1-2,TRBD1,many
CASSRLAASYEQYF,TGTGCCAGCAGCCGACTAGCGGCCTCCTACGAGCAGTACTTC,TRBV6-1,TRBJ2-7,TRBD2,many
CASSQERGPPYEQYF,TGCGCCAGCAGCCAAGAAAGGGGACCACCCTACGAGCAGTACTTC,TRBV4-1,TRBJ2-7,-,many
CASTKGTEAFF,TGCGCCAGCACCAAAGGGACTGAAGCTTTCTTT,TRBV4-3,TRBJ1-1,-,many
CASSLGGRGEAFF,TGTGCCAGCAGTTTAGGGGGGAGAGGGGAAGCTTTCTTT,TRBV28,TRBJ1-1,-,many
CSASFRTVAGNTIYF,TGCAGTGCTAGCTTTCGGACAGTCGCTGGAAACACCATATATTTT,TRBV20-1,TRBJ1-3,-,many
CASSLGQGKGEQYF,TGTGCCAGCAGCCTCGGACAGGGGAAGGGCGAGCAGTACTTC,TRBV7-2,TRBJ2-7,TRBD1,many
CASSLAGPKNIQYF,TGTGCCAGCAGTCTAGCGGGCCCCAAAAACATTCAGTACTTC,TRBV27,TRBJ2-4,TRBD2,many
CASSSGGDNEKLFF,TGTGCCAGCAGTTCCGGGGGGGATAATGAAAAACTGTTTTTT,TRBV28,TRBJ1-4,-,many
CASTHQQGVYEQYF,TGTGCCAGCACCCATCAACAGGGCGTGTACGAGCAGTACTTC,TRBV28,TRBJ2-7,-,many
CSANGGNTEAFF,TGCAGTGCTAATGGGGGAAACACTGAAGCTTTCTTT,TRBV20-1,TRBJ1-1,-,many
CASSRARDTPYEQYF,TGTGCCAGCAGCCGAGCCCGGGACACCCCCTACGAGCAGTACTTC,TRBV3-1,TRBJ2-7,-,many
CASSLKGGGAGESTEAFF,TGTGCCAGCAGCTTAAAGGGTGGGGGCGCGGGGGAGAGCACTGAAGCTTTCTTT,TRBV11-1,TRBJ1-1,-,many
CASSRQSYTGELFF,TGTGCCAGCAGTCGACAGTCCTACACCGGGGAGCTGTTTTTT,TRBV6-2/TRBV6-3,TRBJ2-2,-,many
CASSPPSYQETQYF,TGTGCCAGCTCACCACCATCGTACCAAGAGACCCAGTACTTC,TRBV18,TRBJ2-5,-,many
CASRPGFAGELFF,TGTGCCAGCAGGCCAGGGTTCGCCGGGGAGCTGTTTTTT,TRBV3-1,TRBJ2-2,-,many
CASSQLGRGEQYF,TGTGCCAGCAGCCAACTGGGACGAGGGGAGCAGTACTTC,TRBV4-2,TRBJ2-7,-,many
CASSYSGQGSYEQYF,TGTGCCAGCAGTTACTCCGGACAGGGCTCCTACGAGCAGTACTTC,TRBV6-5,TRBJ2-7,TRBD1,few
CASSRIGGEYNEQFF,TGTGCCAGCAGCCGCATAGGGGGTGAATACAATGAGCAGTTCTTC,TRBV11-2,TRBJ2-1,-,many
CASGAGLPYEQYF,TGTGCCAGCGGGGCGGGGCTCCCCTACGAGCAGTACTTC,TRBV28,TRBJ2-7,-,many
CASSYGGRETQYF,TGTGCCAGCAGTTACGGGGGGAGGGAGACCCAGTACTTC,TRBV27,TRBJ2-5,TRBD2,many
CASSRRAGLENQPQHF,TGTGCCAGCAGCCGCCGGGCTGGTTTGGAAAATCAGCCCCAGCATTTT,TRBV6-5,TRBJ1-5,-,many
CASSPPLSTGGYYEQYF,TGTGCCAGCTCACCACCGTTATCGACAGGGGGCTACTACGAGCAGTACTTC,TRBV18,TRBJ2-7,TRBD1,-
CASSIRGAKTEAFF,TGTGCCAGTAGTATACGGGGGGCAAAGACTGAAGCTTTCTTT,TRBV19,TRBJ1-1,-,few
CASSSSRGNYGYTF,TGTGCCAGCAGTTCGAGCAGGGGGAACTATGGCTACACCTTC,TRBV12-3/TRBV12-4,TRBJ1-2,TRBD1,many
CASSVTLAGENEQFF,TGTGCCAGCAGCGTCACGCTAGCGGGAGAGAATGAGCAGTTCTTC,TRBV7-2,TRBJ2-1,TRBD2,many
CASSQDQLAGTYEQYF,TGCGCCAGCAGCCAAGATCAGTTAGCGGGAACCTACGAGCAGTACTTC,TRBV4-1,TRBJ2-7,TRBD2,many
CAISPGDTQYF,TGTGCCATCAGTCCGGGGGATACGCAGTATTTT,TRBV10-3,TRBJ2-3,-,many
CASSATSGVNPAETQYF,TGTGCCAGCAGCGCCACTAGCGGGGTGAACCCGGCGGAGACCCAGTACTTC,TRBV9,TRBJ2-5,TRBD2,many
CASTRSYEQYF,TGTGCCAGCACCAGGTCCTACGAGCAGTACTTC,TRBV28,TRBJ2-7,-,few
CSARDPLPHEQYF,TGCAGTGCTAGAGACCCTCTTCCCCACGAGCAGTACTTC,TRBV20-1,TRBJ2-7,-,many
CASSLNGPGTDTQYF,TGTGCCAGCAGTTTGAACGGTCCCGGCACAGATACGCAGTATTTT,TRBV12-3/TRBV12-4,TRBJ2-3,-,many